The clone carrying this TCR beta chain was seen a single time. The sample belongs to a study of blood T cell repertoires in COVID-19. Study details: The United States, Italy and Spain provided the acute and convalescent COVID-19 samples. Sources were T cells, B-cell-depleted T cells, or PBMCs; the material itself was cDNA or gDNA.

Original methodology: Amplification from reference gene primers served as the basis for estimated nucleated cell counts. The repertoire was sequenced with immunoSEQ multiplex PCR; TCRdb's copy has only in-frame clones and lacks some. V and J calls and clone size are as listed in that table; D and trimming were resolved from the DNA. The data show some 300,000 clones, approximately 80% seen once. CDR1 is LGHDT and CDR2 is YNNKEL in the germline V gene (reference sequence). V lost 1 base and J lost 4, with 7 bases in between. CDR3 length: 13 amino acids. The J gene is TRBJ2-5, the V gene TRBV3-1 (or the pseudogene TRBV3-2); maybe TRBD2 (5 bases). The receptor was isolated from a woman aged 50 to 60 with active or convalescent COVID-19. Sequences were obtained from peripheral blood. In nucleotides, the CDR3 is TGTGCCAGCAGCCAAGCGGGAACAGAGACCCAGTACTTC. Its translation is CASSQAGTETQYF.